These 12 T cell receptor beta chains share one sample of origin, sequenced in a study of blood T cell repertoires in COVID-19. TCRdb keeps only in-frame clones here, not all; method: immunoSEQ multiplex PCR. The sample lists roughly 250,000 clones, about 89% occurring once. The specimen was PBMCs or T cells enriched from blood (not recorded which). These receptors were obtained from a woman aged 18-29 years who had recovered from COVID-19.

The CDR3 loop is CASSLGPYQGNTEAFF. The DNA for the CDR3 is TGTGCCAGCAGCTTAGGTCCATATCAGGGGAACACTGAAGCTTTCTTT. V and J are TRBV7-6 and TRBJ1-1; TRBD1 might be the D (5 bases). CDR1 and CDR2 (germline): SGHVS, FNYEAQ. V lost 1 base, J lost 1 base, and 13 bases lay in between. The CDR3 is made up of 16 amino acids.

The table lists this clone with a count of one. V is TRBV7-9 and J is TRBJ1-2; tentative D call: TRBD1 (6 bases). Looked up from germline, CDR1 is SEHNR and CDR2 is FQNEAQ (reference sequence). V was clipped by 7 bases and J by 6 bases, with 9 bases between them. This CDR3 region has 11 residues. The CDR3 sequence: CASIGGDGYTF. The CDR3 region has the DNA TGTGCCAGCATAGGGGGAGATGGCTACACCTTC.

J is TRBJ2-1 and V is TRBV5-1, with TRBD1 matching over 9 bases. The V segment lost 3 bases and the J segment 8 bases; nucleotides outside the gene matches: 9. The CDR3 contains 15 residues. Germline V gene data show CDR1 as SGHRS and CDR2 as YFSETQ. CDR3 sequence: CASSSSTGGPDEQFF. The CDR3 bases are TGCGCCAGCAGCTCCTCGACAGGGGGTCCAGATGAGCAGTTCTTC.

The chain combines TRBV20-1 with TRBJ1-1; D remains ambiguous. V was cut by 3 bases and J by 6 bases, with 11 bases left in between. CDR1 and CDR2 (germline): DFQATT, SNEGSKA (reference sequence). The CDR3 extends over 12 amino acids. The CDR3, as DNA: TGCAGTGCTAGTTCGCAGATCGCTGAAGCTTTCTTT. Translated, it gives CSASSQIAEAFF.

The J gene is TRBJ2-7, the V gene TRBV5-4, with 11 bases lining up with TRBD2. J lost 7 bases, V lost 0 bases, and 6 bases had no gene match. Per the germline V gene, CDR1 is SGHNT and CDR2 is YYREEE (reference sequence). CDR3 length equals 15 residues. CDR3 sequence: CASSLETSGGGEQYF. DNA of the CDR3: TGTGCCAGCAGCTTGGAAACTAGCGGGGGTGGAGAGCAGTACTTC.

The chain carries TRBV11-3 and TRBJ2-1; TRBD1 matches 9 bases. V lost 1 base to trimming and J lost 8 bases; unmatched junction nucleotides: 6. Looked up from germline, CDR1 is SGHNT and CDR2 is YENEEA. The CDR3 is made up of 15 amino acids. CDR3 amino acids: CASSLGTGALYEQFF. DNA of the CDR3: TGTGCCAGCAGCTTAGGGACAGGGGCTCTCTATGAGCAGTTCTTC.

This chain joins TRBV5-5 and TRBJ2-1; no clear D. V was pared by 4 bases and J by 0 bases, with 8 bases between. Germline assignment: CDR1 SGHKS and CDR2 YYEKEE (reference sequence). The CDR3 runs to 14 residues. In DNA form, the CDR3 reads TGTGCCAGCAGCCACCGGAGCTCCTACAATGAGCAGTTCTTC. Protein: CASSHRSSYNEQFF. Combining the CDR3 with reference TRBV5-5 and TRBJ2-1 gives the whole variable domain DAGVTQSPTHLIKTRGQQVTLRCSPISGHKSVSWYQQVLGQGPQFIFQYYEKEERGRGNFPDRFSARQFPNYSSELNVNALLLGDSALYLCASSHRSSYNEQFFGPGTRLTVL.

V gene TRBV19 combines with J gene TRBJ1-2; the D gene is possibly TRBD1 (5 bases). Trimming left V 6 bases short and J 3 bases short, with 14 bases between. This CDR3 is built from 14 residues. Germline lookup yields CDR1 LNHDA and CDR2 SQIVND (reference sequence). The CDR3 DNA reads TGTGCCAGTAGCAACCTTTGGGGGGACTATGGCTACACCTTC. Its translation: CASSNLWGDYGYTF.

This clone was detected only once. Other DNA variants within this sample encode the same CDR3. The rearrangement joins TRBV27 to TRBJ2-2; 7 positions match TRBD2. CDR1 MNHEY and CDR2 SMNVEV come from the germline V gene (reference sequence). V lost 3 bases, J lost 4 bases, and 2 bases stayed unmatched. This CDR3 region has 14 residues. The CDR3 loop reads CASSLAGVTGELFF. The CDR3 DNA is TGTGCCAGCAGTTTGGCGGGAGTCACCGGGGAGCTGTTTTTT.

The chain recombines TRBV19 with TRBJ1-2; maybe TRBD1 (6 bases). The CDR3 runs to 14 residues. Between the trimmed V and J ends, which lost 7 bases and 2 bases, there was a span of 14 bases. CDR1 and CDR2 (germline): LNHDA, SQIVND (reference sequence). CDR3 nucleotide sequence: TGTGCCAGTATCCCACAGGGTACAAACTATGGCTACACCTTC. It encodes CASIPQGTNYGYTF.

The CDR3 coding sequence is TGTGCCAGCAGCCATGACAGGGACAATCAGCCCCAGCATTTT. This codes for CASSHDRDNQPQHF. V and J are TRBV11-2 and TRBJ1-5; 7 bases fit TRBD1. Germline CDR1 SGHAT, CDR2 FQNNGV. The CDR3 spans 14 residues. After removal of 5 bases from V and 3 bases from J, the junction contained 4 bases not matched to a gene.

The chain couples TRBV5-5 to TRBJ2-5; D may be TRBD2 (6 bases). The CDR3 has 15 amino acids. V shed 2 bases and J shed 0 bases, with 11 bases lying between them. Per germline, CDR1 SGHKS and CDR2 YYEKEE (reference sequence). This CDR3 reads CASSFLLAYQETQYF. DNA of the CDR3: TGTGCCAGCAGCTTTTTACTAGCCTACCAAGAGACCCAGTACTTC.